A selection of T cell receptor beta chains follows, all from one sample in a study of shared clonotypes between healthy human individuals. Assay used: immunoSEQ multiplex PCR; TCRdb lists only in-frame clones, some missing. The sample yields approximately 2,000,000 clones, 93% seen once. The sequencing sample was made of naive CD8+ T cells from PBMCs. These receptors were obtained from a man younger than 35 in good health. Some clones in this sample may be carry-over from other donors' samples. Each CDR3 is given with its conserved first and last residue. The order of the fields is clone size, J gene, V gene, D gene, CDR3 protein, CDR3 DNA. A D gene is named only where the DNA matches it firmly. The size field is filled for only some rows; it gives once, few, many or a size class.

clone_size: .; j_call: TRBJ2-7; v_call: TRBV5-5; d_call: .; cdr3_aa: CASSAGLGSYEQYF; cdr3_nt: TGTGCCAGCAGCGCGGGACTGGGCTCCTACGAGCAGTACTTC
clone_size: .; j_call: TRBJ1-1; v_call: TRBV27; d_call: .; cdr3_aa: CASGQASNTEAFF; cdr3_nt: TGTGCCAGCGGTCAGGCGTCGAACACTGAAGCTTTCTTT
clone_size: .; j_call: TRBJ1-3; v_call: TRBV10-3; d_call: TRBD1; cdr3_aa: CATGGDRGSGNTIYF; cdr3_nt: TGTGCCACCGGCGGGGACAGGGGCTCTGGAAACACCATATATTTT
clone_size: once; j_call: TRBJ1-5; v_call: TRBV11-3; d_call: .; cdr3_aa: CASSSFSGRGGAANQPQHF; cdr3_nt: TGTGCCAGCAGCTCCTTTTCGGGTCGGGGAGGGGCCGCCAATCAGCCCCAGCATTTT
clone_size: .; j_call: TRBJ2-7; v_call: TRBV5-1; d_call: .; cdr3_aa: CASSLGHLIREGSYEQYF; cdr3_nt: TGCGCCAGCAGCTTGGGACATCTCATCCGCGAGGGATCCTACGAGCAGTACTTC
clone_size: .; j_call: TRBJ2-6; v_call: TRBV30; d_call: .; cdr3_aa: CASIGYSGANVLTF; cdr3_nt: TGTGCCTCCATCGGGTATTCTGGGGCCAACGTCCTGACTTTC
clone_size: .; j_call: TRBJ1-5; v_call: TRBV27; d_call: TRBD1; cdr3_aa: CASSDRMGQPQHF; cdr3_nt: TGTGCCAGCTCGGACAGGATGGGTCAGCCCCAGCATTTT
clone_size: .; j_call: TRBJ2-1; v_call: TRBV7-9; d_call: TRBD2; cdr3_aa: CASGMLAGHNEQFF; cdr3_nt: TGTGCCAGCGGAATGCTAGCGGGCCACAATGAGCAGTTCTTC
clone_size: .; j_call: TRBJ2-2; v_call: TRBV5-1; d_call: .; cdr3_aa: CASSFKFGELFF; cdr3_nt: TGCGCCAGCAGCTTCAAGTTCGGGGAGCTGTTTTTT
clone_size: once; j_call: TRBJ2-1; v_call: TRBV5-6; d_call: .; cdr3_aa: CASGSGSYNEQFF; cdr3_nt: TGTGCCAGCGGATCGGGCTCCTACAATGAGCAGTTCTTC
clone_size: .; j_call: TRBJ1-2; v_call: TRBV19; d_call: .; cdr3_aa: CASSIDGSVSDMDGYTF; cdr3_nt: TGTGCCAGTAGTATAGATGGGTCGGTCTCTGATATGGATGGCTACACCTTC
clone_size: .; j_call: TRBJ2-5; v_call: TRBV6-1; d_call: TRBD1; cdr3_aa: CASSGLKQGARETQYF; cdr3_nt: TGTGCCAGCAGTGGATTAAAACAGGGGGCTCGGGAGACCCAGTACTTC
clone_size: .; j_call: TRBJ1-2; v_call: TRBV6-1; d_call: .; cdr3_aa: CASSGYSLGGAF; cdr3_nt: TGTGCCAGCAGTGGGTACTCGCTCGGGGGTGCCTTC
clone_size: .; j_call: TRBJ2-1; v_call: TRBV4-2; d_call: TRBD2; cdr3_aa: CASSLQGREGYEQFF; cdr3_nt: TGTGCCAGCAGCCTCCAGGGGCGGGAGGGTTATGAGCAGTTCTTC
clone_size: .; j_call: TRBJ2-7; v_call: TRBV7-3; d_call: TRBD2; cdr3_aa: CASSLVAGASYEQYF; cdr3_nt: TGTGCCAGCAGCCTGGTAGCGGGAGCCTCCTACGAGCAGTACTTC
clone_size: .; j_call: TRBJ2-1; v_call: TRBV5-4; d_call: TRBD1; cdr3_aa: CASSVRTGFLSSYNEQFF; cdr3_nt: TGTGCCAGCAGCGTGAGGACAGGTTTTCTGAGCTCCTACAATGAGCAGTTCTTC
clone_size: .; j_call: TRBJ1-1; v_call: TRBV4-3; d_call: .; cdr3_aa: CASSPYFGGLNTEAFF; cdr3_nt: TGCGCCAGCAGCCCTTACTTCGGGGGCCTTAACACTGAAGCTTTCTTT
clone_size: .; j_call: TRBJ1-2; v_call: TRBV6-6; d_call: .; cdr3_aa: CASSSDPTTRTGGYTF; cdr3_nt: TGTGCCAGCAGTTCCGACCCGACCACCCGTACCGGTGGCTACACCTTC
clone_size: .; j_call: TRBJ2-7; v_call: TRBV15; d_call: .; cdr3_aa: CATSRVVNGVQYF; cdr3_nt: TGTGCCACCAGCAGAGTTGTTAACGGCGTGCAGTACTTC
clone_size: .; j_call: TRBJ2-7; v_call: TRBV5-1; d_call: .; cdr3_aa: CASSFGTGSYEQYF; cdr3_nt: TGCGCCAGCAGCTTCGGGACTGGCTCCTACGAGCAGTACTTC
clone_size: .; j_call: TRBJ2-7; v_call: TRBV29-1; d_call: .; cdr3_aa: CSVAGVGGVEQYF; cdr3_nt: TGCAGCGTTGCCGGCGTAGGCGGCGTCGAGCAGTACTTC
clone_size: .; j_call: TRBJ2-7; v_call: TRBV4-1; d_call: .; cdr3_aa: CASSQDKPAGTYEQYF; cdr3_nt: TGCGCCAGCAGCCAAGATAAGCCCGCGGGTACCTACGAGCAGTACTTC
clone_size: .; j_call: TRBJ1-5; v_call: TRBV9; d_call: .; cdr3_aa: CASSVSGAMQPQHF; cdr3_nt: TGTGCCAGCAGCGTTTCTGGGGCAATGCAGCCCCAGCATTTT
clone_size: .; j_call: TRBJ2-2; v_call: TRBV4-3; d_call: TRBD1; cdr3_aa: CASSQRAVSGTGESGELFF; cdr3_nt: TGCGCCAGCAGCCAGAGGGCCGTTTCCGGGACAGGGGAATCCGGGGAGCTGTTTTTT
clone_size: .; j_call: TRBJ2-7; v_call: TRBV7-9; d_call: TRBD2; cdr3_aa: CASSLVGTSGRRLPGEQYF; cdr3_nt: TGTGCCAGCAGCTTAGTGGGGACTAGCGGGAGGCGCCTCCCGGGCGAGCAGTACTTC
clone_size: .; j_call: TRBJ2-7; v_call: TRBV9; d_call: TRBD2; cdr3_aa: CASSSSGLAGYEQYF; cdr3_nt: TGTGCCAGCAGCTCCTCGGGACTAGCGGGTTACGAGCAGTACTTC
clone_size: .; j_call: TRBJ2-3; v_call: TRBV7-9; d_call: TRBD2; cdr3_aa: CASSSPRLAGSTDTQYF; cdr3_nt: TGTGCCAGCAGCTCACCCCGACTAGCGGGAAGCACAGATACGCAGTATTTT